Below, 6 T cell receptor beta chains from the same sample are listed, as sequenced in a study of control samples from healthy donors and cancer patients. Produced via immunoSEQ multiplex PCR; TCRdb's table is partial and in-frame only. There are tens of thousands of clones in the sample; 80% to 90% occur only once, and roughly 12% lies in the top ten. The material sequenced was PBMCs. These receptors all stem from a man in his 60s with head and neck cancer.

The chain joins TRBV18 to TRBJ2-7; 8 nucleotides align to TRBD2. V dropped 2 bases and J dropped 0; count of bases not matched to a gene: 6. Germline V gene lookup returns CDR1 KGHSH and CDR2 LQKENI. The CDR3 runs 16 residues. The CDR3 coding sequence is TGTGCCAGCTCACCATCGGGGGGGGTAAGCTCCTACGAGCAGTACTTC. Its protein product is CASSPSGGVSSYEQYF.

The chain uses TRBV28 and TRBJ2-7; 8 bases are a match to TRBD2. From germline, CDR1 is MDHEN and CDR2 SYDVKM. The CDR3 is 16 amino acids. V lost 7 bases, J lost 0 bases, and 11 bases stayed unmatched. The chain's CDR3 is CASILGGAGASYEQYF. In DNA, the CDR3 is TGTGCCAGCATCTTGGGGGGAGCGGGGGCCTCCTACGAGCAGTACTTC.

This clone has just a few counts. CDR3 sequence: CASSALAGGPRQFF. CDR3 sequence (DNA): TGTGCCAGCAGCGCATTAGCGGGAGGGCCTCGACAGTTCTTC. The chain recombines TRBV5-5 with TRBJ2-1, with 11 bases aligning to TRBD2. The CDR3 runs to 14 residues. J was trimmed by 13 bases and V by 4 bases; bases with no gene match: 10. CDR1 and CDR2 from the germline V gene are SGHKS and YYEKEE (reference sequence).

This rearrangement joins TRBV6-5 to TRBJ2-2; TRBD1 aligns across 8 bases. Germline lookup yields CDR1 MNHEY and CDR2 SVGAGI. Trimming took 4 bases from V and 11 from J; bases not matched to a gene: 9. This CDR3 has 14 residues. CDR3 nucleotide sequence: TGTGCCAGCAGTTTCGGACAGGGCGAGGTAGAGCTGTTTTTT. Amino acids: CASSFGQGEVELFF.

The CDR3 bases are TGTGCCAGCAGCTTAGGCCGCGCAGGGACGAACACCGGGGAGCTGTTTTTT. This translates into CASSLGRAGTNTGELFF. This chain joins TRBV13 and TRBJ2-2, with D perhaps TRBD1 (5 bases). The ends were cut back, 0 bases at V and 0 bases at J, with 11 bases in the middle. CDR1 PRHDT and CDR2 FYEKMQ come from the germline V gene (reference sequence). The CDR3 runs 17 residues.

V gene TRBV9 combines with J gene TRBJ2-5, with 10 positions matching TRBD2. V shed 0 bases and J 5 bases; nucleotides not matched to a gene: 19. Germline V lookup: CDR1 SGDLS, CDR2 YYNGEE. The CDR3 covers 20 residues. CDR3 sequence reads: CASSVATASGRGTVWETQYF. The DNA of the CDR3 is TGTGCCAGCAGCGTAGCTACGGCTAGCGGGAGAGGTACGGTATGGGAGACCCAGTACTTC.